Reported below is one TCR beta chain. The antigen is unknown. Assay: immunoSEQ multiplex PCR; the TCRdb copy retains only in-frame clones and omits some. The top ten clones hold 11% of a sample with roughly 28,000 clones, around nine tenths of them seen once. The data were obtained in a study of graft-versus-host responses after intestinal transplantation. Across the study: All recipients were transplanted with multivisceral, liver-intestinal, or isolated intestinal grafts. All of the recipients had induction that used anti-thymocyte globulin, then tacrolimus and steroids for around three years. Findings and limits, study-wide: Graft-donor T cell macrochimerism coincided with high graft-versus-host to host-versus-graft clonal ratios in allografts. Recipient marrow harbored GvH clones, some of which surfaced first in ileum or blood.

This CDR3 contains 17 residues. Germline V CDR1 and CDR2: MGHRA, YSYEKL. V lost 0 bases to trimming and J lost 3 bases, with 15 bases between them. Here the sequenced sample was PBMCs, taken 450 to 460 days after intestinal transplantation. The V gene is TRBV4-1, the J gene TRBJ1-3; D is unresolved. This clonotype was sampled from a human patient who received an intestinal transplant, so some T cells may come from the graft donor. The CDR3 DNA reads as TGCGCCAGCAGCCAAGACCGGCGGCGAGCGTATGGAAACACCATATATTTT. The encoded protein is CASSQDRRRAYGNTIYF.